The entry that follows covers one TCR beta chain sequence. Antigen: not known. The source of the sample is a study of OX40 agonist ivuxolimab in advanced cancers. Study overall: Patients undergoing dose escalation presented with hepatocellular carcinoma, melanoma, renal cell or head and neck cancer. Males comprised 82.7% of the group, whose mean age was around 62 years (range 23 to 79).

On cycle 4 day 1 and cycle 7 day 1, as well as at baseline, blood was sampled. Study-wide results and caveats: Both blood CD4+ and CD8+ T cells showed clonal growth by week 6 at 0.1 to 3.0 mg/kg.

This CDR3 is 16 amino acids long. Germline CDR1 and CDR2: SGHTA and FQGTGA. With V trimmed by 1 base and J by 5 bases, 8 bases remained unmatched. Profiled with immunoSEQ multiplex PCR; TCRdb holds only in-frame clones, not every one. The repertoire consists of 70,000 to 95,000 clones, with about 91% occurring once and the leading ten covering less than 0.85%. The source is an adult with an advanced solid tumor such as melanoma, head and neck, liver or kidney cancer. V usage is TRBV7-3 and J usage is TRBJ2-5; 9 bases are a match to TRBD2. Sequenced material: CD4+ or CD8+ T cells sorted from blood, taken in a trial of the OX40 agonist ivuxolimab. The CDR3 spells CASSLNGGRAEETQYF. In DNA, the CDR3 is TGTGCCAGCAGCTTAAACGGCGGGAGGGCCGAGGAGACCCAGTACTTC.